The rows below give T cell receptor beta chains drawn from one sample of a study of T cells in Graves' hyperthyroidism and ophthalmopathy. From the multiplex PCR reads, TCRdb called clonotypes with MiXCR, one entry per CDR3 protein. The data contain fewer than 750,000 distinct CDR3 sequences, around 46% of them singletons. Sequencing used peripheral blood or thyroid tissue (not recorded which). Receptor source: a woman younger than 35 with Graves' hyperthyroidism. Each CDR3 is given without its conserved first and last residue.

>TRBV29-1|TRBJ2-7
SVDYGRDDEQY
>TRBV12-3/TRBV12-4|TRBJ2-7
ASSGVPVGEQY
>TRBV20-1|TRBJ2-7
SASVDRASYEQY
>TRBV6-6|TRBJ1-2
ASSYSIALESPRDGYT
>TRBV19|TRBJ1-1
ATPKRGSNTEAF
>TRBV4-1|TRBJ2-7
ASSPGLAGVSEQY
>TRBV20-1|TRBJ1-2
SLRQNYGYT
>TRBV29-1|TRBJ2-7
SVVSGPVDEQY
>TRBV7-9|TRBJ1-4
ASSSGDSPEKLF
>TRBV28|TRBJ1-1
ASSPSRDSTEAF
>TRBV20-1|TRBJ2-7
SANPKGGYEQY
>TRBV29-1|TRBJ2-5
SGAGPKETQY
>TRBV15|TRBJ2-7
ATSRDTSGGYEQY
>TRBV5-1|TRBJ1-2
ASSLFGTGGLANYGYT
>TRBV6-2/TRBV6-3|TRBJ1-1
ASSRSRMNTEAF
>TRBV29-1|TRBJ1-2
SVASGQGLGYT
>TRBV27|TRBJ1-2
ASCSVRDRGNGYT
>TRBV9|TRBJ2-5
ASSAQGLANQETQY
>TRBV15|TRBJ1-5
ATSNAEAGQPQH
>TRBV5-1|TRBJ1-2
ASSLGAGPNYGYT
>TRBV18|TRBJ2-7
ASSPEFTVGYEQY
>TRBV9|TRBJ1-5
ASSVGGRTQETQH
>TRBV12-3/TRBV12-4|TRBJ1-2
ASRLREDSYGYT
>TRBV11-2|TRBJ2-7
ASSLEGTEISYEQY